This T cell receptor beta chain was captured in a study of shared clonotypes between healthy human individuals. Germline trimming cut 5 bases from V and 5 bases from J; bases unmatched to any gene: 8. The CDR3 extends over 15 amino acids. Germline CDR1 reads SGHRS; CDR2 reads YFSETQ. Some clones are missing from TCRdb's copy, which holds only in-frame ones; the method was immunoSEQ multiplex PCR. The sample has fewer than 2.5 million clones, 93% seen once. J is TRBJ2-2 and V is TRBV5-1; TRBD1 matches 8 bases. The TCR originated in a man aged 18 to 29 in good health. Some clones in this sample may be carry-over from other donors' samples. The sample consisted of naive CD4+ T cells from PBMCs. Documented subset: CD45RA+ positively selected. This CDR3 reads CASRLQGAITGELFF. The CDR3 bases are TGCGCCAGCAGGTTGCAGGGGGCGATAACCGGGGAGCTGTTTTTT.